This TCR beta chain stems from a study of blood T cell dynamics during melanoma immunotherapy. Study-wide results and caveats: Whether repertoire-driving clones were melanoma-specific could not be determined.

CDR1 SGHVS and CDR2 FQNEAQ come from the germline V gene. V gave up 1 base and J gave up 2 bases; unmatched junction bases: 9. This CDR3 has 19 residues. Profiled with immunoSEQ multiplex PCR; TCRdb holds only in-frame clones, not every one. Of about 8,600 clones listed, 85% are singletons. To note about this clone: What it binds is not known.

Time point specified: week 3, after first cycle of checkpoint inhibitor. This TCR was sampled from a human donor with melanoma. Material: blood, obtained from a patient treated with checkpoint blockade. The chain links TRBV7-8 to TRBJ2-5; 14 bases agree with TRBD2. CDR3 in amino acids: CASSLGTSGGTLLQETQYF. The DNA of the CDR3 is TGTGCCAGCAGCTTAGGGACTAGCGGGGGGACTTTATTACAAGAGACCCAGTACTTC.